Listed below are T cell receptor beta chains from one sample, sequenced in a study of cytomegalovirus exposure and HLA in healthy donors. Method: immunoSEQ multiplex PCR; TCRdb's copy keeps in-frame clones and lacks some. This repertoire shows 120,000 or so clones, 95% to 96% found once; its top ten account for 1.5% to 2%. Sequencing input: PBMCs. The receptor set was obtained from a man younger than 30 in good health and CMV-seronegative. Both conserved end residues are part of each CDR3. A D gene is named only where the DNA matches it firmly. Clone size is given for some rows only: seen once, a few or many times, or a class if the clone is expanded.

d_call j_call clone_size v_call cdr3_nt cdr3_aa
. TRBJ1-1 . TRBV29-1 TGCAGCGTTGGGGGCACCTTCACTGAAGCTTTCTTT CSVGGTFTEAFF
. TRBJ2-3 . TRBV7-2 TGTGCCAGCAGCCGCCCTAGCGCCCGAGATACGCAGTATTTT CASSRPSARDTQYF
. TRBJ2-3 . TRBV6-1 TGTGCCAGCAGTGAATGGGGCCAGGGCACAGATACGCAGTATTTT CASSEWGQGTDTQYF
. TRBJ2-1 . TRBV7-9 TGTGCCAGCACCCCTCCGGGGTCCGGGTACCATGAGCAGTTCTTC CASTPPGSGYHEQFF
. TRBJ2-1 . TRBV4-1 TGCGCCAGCAGCCCCCCGGGCCGGGGAGATGAGCAGTTCTTC CASSPPGRGDEQFF
TRBD1 TRBJ1-2 . TRBV7-9 TGTGCCAGCAGCTTCTCCGGGACAGAGTTTAACTATGGCTACACCTTC CASSFSGTEFNYGYTF
. TRBJ1-2 . TRBV30 TGTGCCTGGAGTGTACTGGACAGAGTGATGGTCTATGGCTACACCTTC CAWSVLDRVMVYGYTF
TRBD1 TRBJ1-2 . TRBV20-1 TGCAGTGCCAGACAGGGGCCCGGCTACACCTTC CSARQGPGYTF
TRBD2 TRBJ2-4 . TRBV4-2 TGTGCCAGCAGCCGGGAGAGCGGGGGGGCAGCCAAAAACATTCAGTACTTC CASSRESGGAAKNIQYF
TRBD2 TRBJ2-7 once TRBV7-3 TGTGCCAGCAGCTTAAACGGGGGAGGGAACGAGCAGTACTTC CASSLNGGGNEQYF
. TRBJ2-5 . TRBV11-3 TGTGCCAGCAGCTCCTCCGCGGCAGAGGAGACCCAGTACTTC CASSSSAAEETQYF
TRBD2 TRBJ2-1 . TRBV2 TGTGCCAGCAGTGCGGCGGGAGTAGGCGATGAGCAGTTCTTC CASSAAGVGDEQFF
. TRBJ2-1 . TRBV30 TGTGCCTGGAGTAAGGGGTGGTATGAGCAGTTCTTC CAWSKGWYEQFF
TRBD1 TRBJ1-1 . TRBV9 TGTGCCAGCAGCCCCAGGGGGGATGTAGCTTTCTTT CASSPRGDVAFF
. TRBJ2-7 . TRBV7-2 TGTGCCAGCAGCTTACAGGGTGGGCTCCCCTACGAGCAGTACTTC CASSLQGGLPYEQYF
TRBD2 TRBJ2-7 . TRBV19 TGTGCCAGTAGTATGGGACTAGCGGGAGAACGCGAGCAGTACTTC CASSMGLAGEREQYF
. TRBJ1-5 . TRBV28 TGTGCCAGCAGTTCGGGACTCAATCAGCCCCAGCATTTT CASSSGLNQPQHF